The 7 T cell receptor beta chains listed next were all sequenced from one sample in a study of T cells expressing NK-cell markers. TCRdb processed the 5' RACE reads again and assigns one entry to each CDR3 protein, with no DNA. This repertoire includes approximately 460,000 distinct CDR3 sequences. The sample was blood T cells: a sorted CD56 or NKG2C T cell subset, CD4+ or CD8+ T cells, or bulk PBMC T cells (not recorded which). These receptors all come from a woman aged 18 to 75 in good health.

The chain links TRBV15 to TRBJ2-1. CDR3 length: 12 amino acids. Per the germline V gene, CDR1 is LNHNV and CDR2 is YYDKDF (reference sequence). The CDR3 sequence is CATSRDRNEQFF.

The chain couples TRBV7-2 to TRBJ2-1; without DNA, the TCRdb call of TRBD2 cannot be checked. The V gene's germline CDR1 is SGHTA and CDR2 FQGNSA. The CDR3 extends over 15 amino acids. CDR3 loop: CASSLSGSGYNEQFF.

The chain links TRBV29-1 to TRBJ2-1; TCRdb names TRBD2, which stays unverified in the absence of DNA. CDR3 length equals 13 residues. The V gene's germline CDR1 is SQVTM and CDR2 ANQGSEA. The CDR3 spells CSAYSGSYNEQFF.

The rearrangement links TRBV4-2 to TRBJ2-2. The CDR3 is 14 residues long. CDR1 and CDR2 (germline): LGHNA, YNFKEQ. This CDR3 reads CASSQLTNAGELFF.

The chain uses TRBV12-3 or TRBV12-4 and TRBJ1-1; with no DNA, the TCRdb D assignment of TRBD1 cannot be verified. This CDR3 region has 13 residues. Here the CDR3 reads CASSLDRAGGAFF.

The chain couples TRBV4-2 to TRBJ2-3; TCRdb's D gene call, TRBD1, goes unchecked for lack of DNA. The CDR3 loop spans 17 amino acids. The germline V gene has CDR1 LGHNA and CDR2 YNFKEQ. The CDR3 reads CASSQGQAELRGDTQYF.

The chain is built from TRBV20-1 and TRBJ2-7; TCRdb selects TRBD1, and the lack of DNA leaves this call unchecked. The CDR3 is 12 residues long. The germline V gene has CDR1 DFQATT and CDR2 SNEGSKA (reference sequence). The CDR3 sequence: CSARDEGDPRHF.